This TCR beta chain emerged from a study of OX40 agonist ivuxolimab in advanced cancers. In the study overall: Ivuxolimab was a fully human IgG2 agonistic monoclonal antibody targeting the costimulatory receptor OX40 (CD134). Intravenous ivuxolimab was administered to patients every 2 weeks at six dose levels: 0.01, 0.1, 0.3, 1.5, 3 and 10 mg/kg. Among the roughly 50 dose-escalation patients, some 20 had hepatocellular carcinoma, 15 or so melanoma, 9 renal cell carcinoma and 9 head and neck cancer. In the dose-escalation cohort, roughly 80% of patients were male, and the mean age was around 60 years, with a range of roughly 23 to 85. Patients were allowed to have had prior anti-PD-1, anti-PD-L1 or anti-CTLA-4 therapy, and 40% to 45% of the dose-escalation patients had been treated with checkpoint inhibitors. Three dose-escalation patients achieved partial responses, one with hepatocellular carcinoma and two with cutaneous melanoma. Peripheral TCRbeta sequencing was intended to test whether TCR sequence diversity was altered and clonal T-cell expansion was caused by ivuxolimab. The paper reports the monotherapy dose-escalation portion (N of about 50 patients) of the phase I ivuxolimab trial.

Worth noting for this clone: The antigen it binds to is not known. No base quality information exists; no much larger clone differs at one position.

From the cysteine up to the phenylalanine, the CDR3 has a length of 15 residues. Only CDR3 DNA remains: 45 bases, in frame from the first base. Sequences MDHEN (CDR1) and SYDVKM (CDR2) are obtained from the germline V gene. The junction shows trimming of 6 bases on V and 4 bases on J, and the gene matches do not reach 6 bases of it. Points the paper makes about the study in general: Low levels of normalized T-cell clonal expansion were also seen in some nonresponding patients. Clonal expansion of both CD4+ and CD8+ blood T cells was observed from baseline to week 6 at doses 0.1 to 3.0 mg/kg. Antigen specificity was not determined for the clonally expanded peripheral T cells. Partial responders in the 0.1-3.0 mg/kg groups had among the lowest normalized peripheral clonal expansion, especially among CD8+ T cells. After ivuxolimab, CD8+ T cells had more expanded clones than CD4+ T cells on average.

Patients with autoimmune disease history or receiving systemic immunosuppression were excluded from the trial. In every dose cohort, peripheral blood was drawn for TCR sequencing at baseline, cycle 4 day 1, and cycle 7 day 1. The samples were drawn from a first-in-human, open-label, multicenter phase I dose-escalation trial of ivuxolimab. Adults with locally advanced or metastatic head and neck squamous cell, hepatocellular, melanoma or renal cell carcinoma were enrolled in the trial. CD4+ and CD8+ T cells were sorted separately from peripheral blood before TCR sequencing. To sequence the TCRbeta CDR3 region, genomic DNA was isolated from the sorted cells. The immunoSEQ Assay was used to sequence the TCRbeta CDR3 regions. This is the immuneACCESS table as TCRdb keeps it, with only in-frame sequences that have V and J called. A part of the clones is gone; compared with another copy, unresolved V genes explain less than half, and the rest is unexplained. The sample table shows 63,000 or so clones, and 65% to 85% are seen once. Of the sample, approximately 1% is held by the ten largest clones.

The sample here was CD4+ or CD8+ T cells sorted from blood, taken in a trial of the OX40 agonist ivuxolimab. This TCR was sampled from an adult with an advanced solid tumor such as melanoma, head and neck, liver or kidney cancer. The chain is assembled from TRBV28 and TRBJ2-1, and 10 junctional nucleotides match TRBD2. The CDR3 region: CASRPTSGAYNEQFF. The DNA sequence is TGTGCCAGCAGGCCCACTAGCGGGGCATACAATGAGCAGTTCTTC.